Sequencing of this T cell receptor (beta chain) was carried out in a study of quantifying T cell responses using KT2 cells. Study-wide context: Reverse transcription used primers in the TCR alpha and beta constant regions.

Each cDNA got a UMI-containing oligo ligated at its 3' end. An equimolar mix of RC1.1 and RC1.2 primed the beta chain across TRBC1 and TRBC2. TCR alpha and beta chains were handled separately starting at the second PCR. TCRdb re-analysed the UMI-ligation and nested PCR reads in MiXCR, keeping a single row per CDR3 protein. The data hold just under 50,000 distinct CDR3 sequences, with around 10% observed a single time. CDR1 MNHEY and CDR2 SVGAGI come from the germline V gene. The CDR3 is 14 residues long. Deletions cut 8 bases from V and 0 bases from J, with 11 bases between. Different KT2-to-PBMC ratios were created with a constant PBMC count.

The clonotype was recovered from a human donor. The sample consisted of PBMCs spiked with cells of the T cell clone KT2. The J gene is TRBJ1-5, the V gene TRBV6-5, with D unclear. CDR3 coding DNA: TGTGCCAGCGGCGAAGCTTTTAGCAATCAGCCCCAGCATTTT. It yields the protein CASGEAFSNQPQHF.